A single T cell receptor (beta chain) is shown here with its context. This entry belongs to a study of blood T cell repertoires in COVID-19. V was clipped by 0 bases and J by 4 bases, with 10 bases between them. Per germline, CDR1 SGHNT and CDR2 YYREEE (reference sequence). The CDR3 length is 14 residues. Study processing details: Cell counts per sample came from amplifying reference gene primers. TCRdb keeps only in-frame clones here, not all; method: immunoSEQ multiplex PCR. V and J calls and clone size come straight from that table; D and trimming were deduced from the DNA. Among 140,000 to 150,000 clones listed, about nine tenths were seen once.

The chain is built from TRBV5-4 and TRBJ1-2, with a tentative D call TRBD1 (6 bases). The clonotype originates from a human donor with COVID-19, enrolled during active disease. The donor label of this sample is uncertain. Input material: peripheral blood. CDR3 sequence: CASSLAGVPYGYTF. The CDR3 region has the DNA TGTGCCAGCAGCTTGGCAGGGGTCCCCTATGGCTACACCTTC.